This section outlines one T cell receptor (beta chain) sequence together with its context. Its antigen is not identified. Measured with immunoSEQ multiplex PCR; TCRdb has only the in-frame clones, and not every one. Among tens of thousands of clones listed, 80% were seen once. This sample is drawn from a study of T cell repertoires in ileal Crohn's disease. About the research overall: Patients had a median roughly 8-year disease duration, and about 40% were active smokers. About half of patients got postoperative therapy: roughly 12 thiopurines, fewer than 20 anti-TNF. General study results and limits: Active smokers at surgery had more clonal expansions than non-smokers.

Germline assignment: CDR1 SGHNT and CDR2 YENEEA. This CDR3 spans 13 amino acids. The V end lost 5 bases, the J end lost 7 bases, and 15 bases lay between the germline ends. Patients were adults with ileal or ileocolonic Crohn's disease needing resection. Source material: ileal tissue. The chain couples TRBV11-3 to TRBJ2-7; possibly TRBD2 for D (6 bases). The receptor comes from an adult with Crohn's disease. CDR3 loop: CASSQSRGMEQYF. The CDR3 bases are TGTGCCAGCAGCCAGTCCCGCGGGATGGAGCAGTACTTC.